These T cell receptor beta chains were read from a single sample in a study of T cell responses to AZD1222 COVID-19 vaccine. Assay used: immunoSEQ multiplex PCR; TCRdb lists only in-frame clones, some missing. This table has 150,000 to 180,000 clones, about nine tenths appearing once. The sample was peripheral blood, taken 28 days after the second AZD1222 dose. The source of these receptors is an adult who received the AZD1222 COVID-19 vaccine. The CDR3 runs from the conserved cysteine through the conserved F or W. D genes are given only for firm matches. Size is omitted from some rows. Given values are once, few, many or a class for expanded clones.

v_gene	d_gene	abundance	j_gene	CDR3aa
TRBV3-1/TRBV3-2	TRBD2	.	TRBJ2-1	CASSQEGLAGAYEQFF
TRBV2	.	.	TRBJ1-1	CASRPLGSNTEAFF
TRBV29-1	.	.	TRBJ2-7	CSVSIANYEQYF
TRBV4-3	.	.	TRBJ2-1	CASSQALGRGRYNEQFF
TRBV5-6	.	.	TRBJ2-7	CASSLSLAIYEQYF
TRBV7-3	.	.	TRBJ1-4	CASSLGVGEKLFF
TRBV11-2	TRBD2	.	TRBJ2-1	CASSSRVGTSGSRYNEQFF
TRBV19	.	.	TRBJ1-1	CASSMGLTEAFF
TRBV12-3/TRBV12-4	.	.	TRBJ1-6	CASSWGNNSPLHF
TRBV5-4	TRBD1	few	TRBJ2-5	CASSGSDRGFAETQYF
TRBV14	.	.	TRBJ2-5	CASSQVGKETQYF
TRBV4-1	TRBD2	few	TRBJ2-3	CASSPGLAGGRQYF
TRBV7-2	.	.	TRBJ1-5	CASSLDGGSHQPQHF
TRBV7-3	.	.	TRBJ2-6	CASSLAGGSGANVLTF
TRBV18	.	.	TRBJ2-1	CASSVGLNNEQFF
TRBV27	TRBD1	.	TRBJ2-7	CASSLFATGAYEQYF
TRBV5-1	.	.	TRBJ2-5	CASSLNSGVKGETQYF
TRBV7-3	TRBD1	.	TRBJ2-5	CASSPGQGEQETQYF
TRBV7-8	.	few	TRBJ1-4	CASSFGGANEKLFF
TRBV2	TRBD1	once	TRBJ2-7	CASSIRDRANEQYF
TRBV14	TRBD2	.	TRBJ2-1	CASSQRGRVQEQFF
TRBV6-5	.	.	TRBJ1-1	CASSRDGLNTEAFF
TRBV30	TRBD1	.	TRBJ1-6	CAWSPGTGGAYNSPLHF
TRBV27	TRBD2	.	TRBJ2-3	CASSPTGTSGSTDTQYF
TRBV7-7	TRBD2	.	TRBJ2-1	CASSRNLRTSGSNEQFF
TRBV4-3	.	.	TRBJ1-4	CASSQEGLGYEKLFF
TRBV27	.	.	TRBJ2-1	CASSLTGETEQFF
TRBV19	TRBD1	.	TRBJ2-5	CASSLRDRQETQYF
TRBV4-3	TRBD2	.	TRBJ2-5	CASSQGKQTSGLGETQYF
TRBV5-1	TRBD1	.	TRBJ1-1	CASSRGQGAPNTEAFF